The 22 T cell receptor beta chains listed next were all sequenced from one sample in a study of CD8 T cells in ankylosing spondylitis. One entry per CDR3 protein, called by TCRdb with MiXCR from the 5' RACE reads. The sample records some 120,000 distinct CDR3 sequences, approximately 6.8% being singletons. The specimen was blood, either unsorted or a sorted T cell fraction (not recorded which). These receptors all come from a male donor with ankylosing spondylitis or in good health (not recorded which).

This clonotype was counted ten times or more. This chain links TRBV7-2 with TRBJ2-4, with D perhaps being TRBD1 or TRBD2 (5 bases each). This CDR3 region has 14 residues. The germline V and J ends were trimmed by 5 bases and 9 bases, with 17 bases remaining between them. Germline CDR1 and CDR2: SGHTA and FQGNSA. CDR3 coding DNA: TGTGCCAGCAGCCCCGGGGCCTTCGGCGGCATTCAGTACTTC. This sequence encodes CASSPGAFGGIQYF.

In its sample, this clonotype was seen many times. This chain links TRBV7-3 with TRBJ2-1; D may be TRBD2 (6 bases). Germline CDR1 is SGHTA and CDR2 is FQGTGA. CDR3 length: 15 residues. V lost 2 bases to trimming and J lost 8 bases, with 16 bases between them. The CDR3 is CASSLGGKGRDEQFF. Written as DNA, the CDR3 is TGTGCCAGCAGCTTAGGCGGGAAAGGACGGGATGAGCAGTTCTTC.

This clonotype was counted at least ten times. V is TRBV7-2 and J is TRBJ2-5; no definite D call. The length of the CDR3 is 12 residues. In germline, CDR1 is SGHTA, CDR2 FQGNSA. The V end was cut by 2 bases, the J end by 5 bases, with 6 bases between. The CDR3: CASSLQDETQYF. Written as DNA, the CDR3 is TGTGCCAGCAGCTTACAGGACGAGACCCAGTACTTC.

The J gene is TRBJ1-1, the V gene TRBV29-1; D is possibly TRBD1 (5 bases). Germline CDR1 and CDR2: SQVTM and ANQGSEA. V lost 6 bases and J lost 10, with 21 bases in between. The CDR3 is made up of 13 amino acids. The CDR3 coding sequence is TGCAGCGTCGGAGACATGACCTTTGGGGGAGCTTTCTTT. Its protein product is CSVGDMTFGGAFF.

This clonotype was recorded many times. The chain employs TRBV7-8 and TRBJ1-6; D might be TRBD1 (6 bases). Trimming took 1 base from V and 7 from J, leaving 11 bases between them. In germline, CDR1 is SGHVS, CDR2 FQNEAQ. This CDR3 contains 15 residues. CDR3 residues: CASSLVSGDNSPLHF. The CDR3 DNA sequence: TGTGCCAGCAGCTTAGTTTCAGGGGACAATTCACCCCTCCACTTT.

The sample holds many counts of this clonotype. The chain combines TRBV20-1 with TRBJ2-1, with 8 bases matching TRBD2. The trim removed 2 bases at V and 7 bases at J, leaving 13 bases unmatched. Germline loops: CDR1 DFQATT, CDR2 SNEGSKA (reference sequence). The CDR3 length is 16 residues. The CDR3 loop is CSARPHPVLAGNEQFF. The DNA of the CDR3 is TGCAGTGCTAGACCCCACCCGGTTCTAGCGGGTAATGAGCAGTTCTTC.

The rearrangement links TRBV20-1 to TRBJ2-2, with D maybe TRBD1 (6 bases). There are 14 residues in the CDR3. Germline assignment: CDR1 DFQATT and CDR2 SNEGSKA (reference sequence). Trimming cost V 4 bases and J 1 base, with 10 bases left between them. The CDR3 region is CSANPGQNTGELFF. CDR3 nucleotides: TGCAGTGCTAACCCGGGACAGAACACCGGGGAGCTGTTTTTT.

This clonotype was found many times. The CDR3 DNA reads as TGCGCCAGCAGCGGTACAGGGAGCTATGGCTACACCTTC. Its translation is CASSGTGSYGYTF. This chain links TRBV5-1 with TRBJ1-2, with D perhaps matching TRBD1 (6 bases). Trimming cost V 4 bases and J 4 bases, with 11 bases left between them. The CDR3 is 13 residues long. Germline CDR1 and CDR2: SGHRS and YFSETQ.

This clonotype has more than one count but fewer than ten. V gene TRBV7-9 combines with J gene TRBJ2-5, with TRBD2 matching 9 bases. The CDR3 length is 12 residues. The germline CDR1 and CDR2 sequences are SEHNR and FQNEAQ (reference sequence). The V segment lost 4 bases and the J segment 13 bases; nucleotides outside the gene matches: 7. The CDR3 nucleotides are TGTGCCAGCAGCTCCGGACTAGCGTGGGGGTACTTC. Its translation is CASSSGLAWGYF.

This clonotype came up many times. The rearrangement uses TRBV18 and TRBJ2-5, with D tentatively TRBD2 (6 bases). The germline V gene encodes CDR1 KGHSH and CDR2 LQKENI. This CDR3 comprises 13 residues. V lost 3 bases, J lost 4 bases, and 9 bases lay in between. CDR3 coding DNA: TGTGCCAGCTCACCCGGGACTCCAGAGACCCAGTACTTC. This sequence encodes CASSPGTPETQYF.

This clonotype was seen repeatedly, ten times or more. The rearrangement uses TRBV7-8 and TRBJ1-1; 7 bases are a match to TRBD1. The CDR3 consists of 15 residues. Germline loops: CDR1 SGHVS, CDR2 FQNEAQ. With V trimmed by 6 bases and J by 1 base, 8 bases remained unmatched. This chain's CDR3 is CASRNDRVTNTEAFF. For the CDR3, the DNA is TGTGCCAGCAGAAACGACAGGGTGACGAACACTGAAGCTTTCTTT.

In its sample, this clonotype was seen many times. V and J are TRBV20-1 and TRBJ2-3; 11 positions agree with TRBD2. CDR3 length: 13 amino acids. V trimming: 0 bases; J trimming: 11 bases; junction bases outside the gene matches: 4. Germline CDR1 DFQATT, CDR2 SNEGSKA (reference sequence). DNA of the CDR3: TGCAGTGCTAGAGACATTAGCGGGAGGGGGCAGTATTTT. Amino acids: CSARDISGRGQYF.

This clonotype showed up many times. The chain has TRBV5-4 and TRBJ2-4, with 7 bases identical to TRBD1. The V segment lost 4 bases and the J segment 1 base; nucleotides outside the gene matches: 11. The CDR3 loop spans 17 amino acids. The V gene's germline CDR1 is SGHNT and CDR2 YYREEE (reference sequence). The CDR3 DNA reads TGTGCCAGCAGCACGAGGACAGGCCGAGGGGCCAAAAACATTCAGTACTTC. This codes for CASSTRTGRGAKNIQYF.

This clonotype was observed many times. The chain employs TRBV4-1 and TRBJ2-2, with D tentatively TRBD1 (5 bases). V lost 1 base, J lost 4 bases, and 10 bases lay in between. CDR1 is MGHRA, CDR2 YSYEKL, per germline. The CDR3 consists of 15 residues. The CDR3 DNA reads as TGCGCCAGCAGCCAAGGTCAGGGTTTCACCGGGGAGCTGTTTTTT. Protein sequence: CASSQGQGFTGELFF.

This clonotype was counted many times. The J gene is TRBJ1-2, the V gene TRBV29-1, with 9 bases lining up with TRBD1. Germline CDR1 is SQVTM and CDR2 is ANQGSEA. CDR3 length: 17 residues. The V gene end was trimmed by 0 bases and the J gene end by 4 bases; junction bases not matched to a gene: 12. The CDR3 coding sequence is TGCAGCGTTGAAGATCAATACGGGACAGGGCCTTCCTATGGCTACACCTTC. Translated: CSVEDQYGTGPSYGYTF.

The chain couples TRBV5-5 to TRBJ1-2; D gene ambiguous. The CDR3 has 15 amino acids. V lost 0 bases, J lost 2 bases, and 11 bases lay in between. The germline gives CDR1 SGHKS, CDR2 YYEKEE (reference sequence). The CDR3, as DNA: TGTGCCAGCAGCTTGGACCGTCCATTGAACTATGGCTACACCTTC. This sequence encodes CASSLDRPLNYGYTF.

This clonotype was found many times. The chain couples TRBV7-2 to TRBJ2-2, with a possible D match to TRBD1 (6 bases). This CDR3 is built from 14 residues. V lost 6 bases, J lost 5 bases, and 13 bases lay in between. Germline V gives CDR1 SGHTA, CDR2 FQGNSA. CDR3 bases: TGTGCCAGCAGTCCAGGGGTACGGACCGGGGAGCTGTTTTTT. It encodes CASSPGVRTGELFF.

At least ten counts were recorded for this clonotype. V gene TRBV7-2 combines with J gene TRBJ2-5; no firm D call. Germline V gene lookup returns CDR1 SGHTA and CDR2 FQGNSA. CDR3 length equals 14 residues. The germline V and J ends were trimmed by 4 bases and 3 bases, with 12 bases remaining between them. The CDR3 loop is CASSYPIREETQYF. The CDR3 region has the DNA TGTGCCAGCAGCTACCCTATTAGGGAAGAGACCCAGTACTTC.

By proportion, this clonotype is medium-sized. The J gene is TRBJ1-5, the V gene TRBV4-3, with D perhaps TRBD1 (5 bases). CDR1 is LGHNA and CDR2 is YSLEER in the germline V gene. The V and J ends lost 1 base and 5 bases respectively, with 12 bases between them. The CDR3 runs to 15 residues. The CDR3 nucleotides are TGCGCCAGCAGCCAAGCTCCGGGGGGAGATCAGCCCCAGCATTTT. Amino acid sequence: CASSQAPGGDQPQHF.

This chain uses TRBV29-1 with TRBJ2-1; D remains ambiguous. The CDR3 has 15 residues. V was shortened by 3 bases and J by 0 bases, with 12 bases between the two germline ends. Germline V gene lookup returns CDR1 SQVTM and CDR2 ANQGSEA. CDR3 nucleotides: TGCAGCGTTGACGACGGGTTCAGCTCCTACAATGAGCAGTTCTTC. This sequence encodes CSVDDGFSSYNEQFF.

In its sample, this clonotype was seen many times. CDR3 sequence reads: CASFTSESTDTQYF. The CDR3 DNA reads TGTGCCAGCTTTACAAGCGAAAGCACAGATACGCAGTATTTT. The rearrangement joins TRBV12-3 or TRBV12-4 to TRBJ2-3; D is unresolved. V lost 8 bases and J lost 0, with 12 bases in between. CDR3 length: 14 amino acids.

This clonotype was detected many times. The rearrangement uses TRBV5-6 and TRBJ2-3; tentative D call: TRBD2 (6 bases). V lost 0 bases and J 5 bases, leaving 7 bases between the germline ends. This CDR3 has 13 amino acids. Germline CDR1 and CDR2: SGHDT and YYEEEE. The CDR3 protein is CASSLGRGDTQYF. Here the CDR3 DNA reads TGTGCCAGCAGCTTGGGGCGGGGAGATACGCAGTATTTT. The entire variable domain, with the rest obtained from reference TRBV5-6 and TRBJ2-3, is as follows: DAGVTQSPTHLIKTRGQQVTLRCSPKSGHDTVSWYQQALGQGPQFIFQYYEEEERQRGNFPDRFSGHQFPNYSSELNVNALLLGDSALYLCASSLGRGDTQYFGPGTRLTVL.